Presented here are 7 T cell receptor beta chains from one specimen sequenced in a study of blood T cell repertoires in COVID-19. Assay: immunoSEQ multiplex PCR; the TCRdb copy retains only in-frame clones and omits some. This sample yields tens of thousands of clones, of which about 80% are seen a single time; 10% to 13% belongs to the top ten. The sequencing input was peripheral blood. The receptors shown here come from a man aged 50 or older with COVID-19, enrolled during active disease.

A few counts support this clone. V and J are TRBV5-1 and TRBJ2-7; TRBD1 matches at 9 bases. The germline V gene has CDR1 SGHRS and CDR2 YFSETQ. The CDR3 length is 16 residues. The V gene end was trimmed by 2 bases and the J gene end by 2 bases; junction bases not matched to a gene: 8. The CDR3 DNA reads TGCGCCAGCAGCTTATCCGACAGGGGGTCCCCCTACGAGCAGTACTTC. Its protein is CASSLSDRGSPYEQYF. Complete variable domain (other parts from reference TRBV5-1 and TRBJ2-7): KAGVTQTPRYLIKTRGQQVTLSCSPISGHRSVSWYQQTPGQGLQFLFEYFSETQRNKGNFPGRFSGRQFSNSRSEMNVSTLELGDSALYLCASSLSDRGSPYEQYFGPGTRLTVT.

CDR3 in amino acids: CASSPAGSNEQFF. For the CDR3, the DNA is TGTGCCAGCAGCCCGGCCGGGTCCAATGAGCAGTTCTTC. V is TRBV5-6 and J is TRBJ2-1; D unclear. V was clipped by 4 bases and J by 6 bases, with 11 bases between them. The germline V gene has CDR1 SGHDT and CDR2 YYEEEE. This CDR3 is 13 amino acids long. Supplemented by reference TRBV5-6 and TRBJ2-1, the full variable domain reads DAGVTQSPTHLIKTRGQQVTLRCSPKSGHDTVSWYQQALGQGPQFIFQYYEEEERQRGNFPDRFSGHQFPNYSSELNVNALLLGDSALYLCASSPAGSNEQFFGPGTRLTVL.

This clone has a single count. V usage is TRBV27 and J usage is TRBJ1-2; 8 bases align to TRBD1. This CDR3 spans 16 amino acids. The germline V gene has CDR1 MNHEY and CDR2 SMNVEV (reference sequence). V lost 0 bases to trimming and J lost 8 bases; unmatched junction nucleotides: 11. The CDR3 region is CASSLSGQGASEGYTF. DNA of the CDR3: TGTGCCAGCAGTTTATCTGGGCAGGGGGCGTCGGAAGGCTACACCTTC.

This chain links TRBV9 with TRBJ2-1, with 7 nucleotides matching TRBD1. The CDR3 is 15 amino acids. Germline values: CDR1 SGDLS, CDR2 YYNGEE. V lost 2 bases to trimming and J lost 5 bases; unmatched junction nucleotides: 7. The CDR3 nucleotides are TGTGCCAGCAGCGTGTTAGACAGGGCCCACAATGAGCAGTTCTTC. Its translation is CASSVLDRAHNEQFF.

V and J are TRBV6-1 and TRBJ1-2; D ambiguous. Trimming cost V 3 bases and J 2 bases, with 7 bases left between them. This CDR3 contains 13 residues. Germline V gene data show CDR1 as MNHNS and CDR2 as SASEGT. The CDR3 sequence: CASSDNRNYGYTF. As DNA, the CDR3 is TGTGCCAGCAGTGACAACAGAAACTATGGCTACACCTTC.

The genes are TRBV4-3 and TRBJ1-6; D may be TRBD1 (5 bases). The CDR3 loop spans 14 amino acids. Germline V lookup: CDR1 LGHNA, CDR2 YSLEER. The V end was cut by 5 bases, the J end by 9 bases, with 14 bases between. The CDR3 region has the DNA TGCGCCAGCAGCGCCCAGGGAACTCTTTCACCCCTCCACTTT. The encoded protein is CASSAQGTLSPLHF.

The genes are TRBV30 and TRBJ2-7; 9 bases fit TRBD2. This CDR3 is 13 amino acids long. Germline V lookup: CDR1 GTSNPN, CDR2 SVGIG (reference sequence). V was clipped by 3 bases and J by 5 bases; unmatched bases: 5. This CDR3 is CAWRGGRVNEQYF. The CDR3 nucleotides read TGTGCCTGGAGGGGCGGGAGGGTGAACGAGCAGTACTTC.